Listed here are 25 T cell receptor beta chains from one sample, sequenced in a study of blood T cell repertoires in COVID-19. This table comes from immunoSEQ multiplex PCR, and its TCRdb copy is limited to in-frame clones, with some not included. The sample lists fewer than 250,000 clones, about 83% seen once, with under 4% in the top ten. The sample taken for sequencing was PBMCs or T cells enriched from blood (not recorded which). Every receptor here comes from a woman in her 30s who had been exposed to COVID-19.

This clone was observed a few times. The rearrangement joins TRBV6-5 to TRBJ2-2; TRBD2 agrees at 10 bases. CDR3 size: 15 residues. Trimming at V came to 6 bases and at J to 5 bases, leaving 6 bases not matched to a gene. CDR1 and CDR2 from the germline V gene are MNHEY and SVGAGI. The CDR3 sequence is CASRTGTSVTGELFF. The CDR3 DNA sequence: TGTGCCAGCAGGACCGGGACTAGCGTAACCGGGGAGCTGTTTTTT.

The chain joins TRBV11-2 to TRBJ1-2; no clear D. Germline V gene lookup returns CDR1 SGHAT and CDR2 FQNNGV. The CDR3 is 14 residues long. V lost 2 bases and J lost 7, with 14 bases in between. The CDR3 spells CASSLWSSTGGYTF. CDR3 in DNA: TGTGCCAGCAGCTTATGGTCCTCAACGGGTGGCTACACCTTC.

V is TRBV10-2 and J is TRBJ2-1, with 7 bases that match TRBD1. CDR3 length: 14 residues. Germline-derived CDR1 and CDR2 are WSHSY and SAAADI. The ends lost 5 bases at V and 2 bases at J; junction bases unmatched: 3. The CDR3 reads CASSPGQTYNEQFF. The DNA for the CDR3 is TGCGCCAGCAGTCCGGGACAGACCTACAATGAGCAGTTCTTC.

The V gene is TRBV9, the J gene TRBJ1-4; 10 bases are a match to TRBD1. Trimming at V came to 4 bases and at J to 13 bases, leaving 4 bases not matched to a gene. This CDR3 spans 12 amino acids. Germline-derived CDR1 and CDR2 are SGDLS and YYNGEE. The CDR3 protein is CASSPTGGGLFF. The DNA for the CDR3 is TGTGCCAGCAGCCCGACAGGGGGCGGACTGTTTTTT.

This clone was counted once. The CDR3 spells CASSIGTVVDTQYF. CDR3 coding DNA: TGTGCCAGTAGTATAGGGACAGTGGTGGATACGCAGTATTTT. The chain employs TRBV19 and TRBJ2-3; D may be TRBD1 (6 bases). Germline CDR1 and CDR2: LNHDA and SQIVND (reference sequence). The CDR3 consists of 14 residues. The V end was cut by 1 base, the J end by 6 bases, with 11 bases between.

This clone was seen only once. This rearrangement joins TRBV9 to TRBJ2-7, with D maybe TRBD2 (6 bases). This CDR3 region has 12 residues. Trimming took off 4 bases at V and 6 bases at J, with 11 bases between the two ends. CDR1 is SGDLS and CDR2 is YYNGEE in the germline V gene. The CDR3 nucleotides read TGTGCCAGCAGCCAGGGAGGTCGCGAGCAGTACTTC. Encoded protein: CASSQGGREQYF.

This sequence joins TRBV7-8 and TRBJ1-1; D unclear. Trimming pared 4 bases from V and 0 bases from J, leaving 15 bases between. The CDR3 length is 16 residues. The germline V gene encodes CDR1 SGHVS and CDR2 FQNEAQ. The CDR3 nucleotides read TGTGCCAGCAGCTACAGCGACTTAGCGATGAACACTGAAGCTTTCTTT. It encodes CASSYSDLAMNTEAFF.

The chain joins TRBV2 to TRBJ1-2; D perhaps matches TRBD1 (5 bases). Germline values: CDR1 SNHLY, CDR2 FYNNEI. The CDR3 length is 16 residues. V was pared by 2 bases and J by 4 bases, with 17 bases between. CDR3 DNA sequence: TGTGCCAGCAGTGAATTCACGGGGGAACGGGGCTATGGCTACACCTTC. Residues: CASSEFTGERGYGYTF.

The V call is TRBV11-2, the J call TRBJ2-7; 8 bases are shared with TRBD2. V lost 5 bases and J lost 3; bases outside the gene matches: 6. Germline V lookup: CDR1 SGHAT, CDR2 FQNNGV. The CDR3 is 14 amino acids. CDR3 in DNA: TGTGCCAGCAGCCCCCCCGGGACTAGCTACGAGCAGTACTTC. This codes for CASSPPGTSYEQYF.

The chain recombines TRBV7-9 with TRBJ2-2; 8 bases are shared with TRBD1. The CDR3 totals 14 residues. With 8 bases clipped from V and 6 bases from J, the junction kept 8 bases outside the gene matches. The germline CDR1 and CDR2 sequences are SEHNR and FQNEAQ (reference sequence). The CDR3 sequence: CASQYQGASGELFF. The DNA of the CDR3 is TGTGCCAGCCAGTACCAGGGGGCATCCGGGGAGCTGTTTTTT.

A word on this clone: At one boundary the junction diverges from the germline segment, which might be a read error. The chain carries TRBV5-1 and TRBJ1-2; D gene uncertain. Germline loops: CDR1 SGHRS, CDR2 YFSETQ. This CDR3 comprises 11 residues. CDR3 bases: TGCGCCAGCAGCTTAGGCGGGGAGAATCAGTTC. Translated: CASSLGGENQF.

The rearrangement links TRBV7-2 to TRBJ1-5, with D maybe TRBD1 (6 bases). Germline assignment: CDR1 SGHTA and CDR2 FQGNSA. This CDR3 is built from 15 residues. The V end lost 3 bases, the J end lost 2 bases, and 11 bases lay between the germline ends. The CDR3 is CASSLAAGGNQPQHF. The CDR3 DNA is TGTGCCAGCAGCTTGGCGGCAGGGGGCAATCAGCCCCAGCATTTT.

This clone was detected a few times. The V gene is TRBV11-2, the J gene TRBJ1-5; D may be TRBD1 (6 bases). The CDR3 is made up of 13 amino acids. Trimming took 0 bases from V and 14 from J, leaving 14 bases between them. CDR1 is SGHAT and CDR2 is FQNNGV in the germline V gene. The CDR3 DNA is TGTGCCAGCAGCTTAGATAGGGACACAACGGAGCATTTT. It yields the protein CASSLDRDTTEHF.

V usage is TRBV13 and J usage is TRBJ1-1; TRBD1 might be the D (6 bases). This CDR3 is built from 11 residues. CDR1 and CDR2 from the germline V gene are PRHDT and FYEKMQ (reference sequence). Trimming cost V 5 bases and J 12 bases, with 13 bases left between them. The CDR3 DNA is TGTGCCAGCAGCCTAACAGGGTCAACTTTCTTT. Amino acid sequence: CASSLTGSTFF.

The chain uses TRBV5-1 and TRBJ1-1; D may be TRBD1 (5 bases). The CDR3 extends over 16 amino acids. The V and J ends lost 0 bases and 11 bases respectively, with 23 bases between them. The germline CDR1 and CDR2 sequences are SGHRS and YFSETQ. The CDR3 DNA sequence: TGCGCCAGCAGCTTGGTAGCGGGGATGGGACTACTCTCGGCTTTCTTT. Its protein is CASSLVAGMGLLSAFF.

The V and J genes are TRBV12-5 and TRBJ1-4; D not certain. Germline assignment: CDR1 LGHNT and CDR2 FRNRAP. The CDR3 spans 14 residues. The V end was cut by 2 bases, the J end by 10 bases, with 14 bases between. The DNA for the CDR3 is TGTGCTAGTGGTTTGTGGCCAGGTGGTCGAAAACTGTTTTTT. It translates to CASGLWPGGRKLFF.

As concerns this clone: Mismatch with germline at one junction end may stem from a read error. CDR3 loop: CASSKALPGSKNIQYF. CDR3 DNA: TGTGCCAGCAGTAAAGCTCTACCTGGGAGCAAAAACATTCAGTACTTC. The gene calls are TRBV2 and TRBJ2-4; D perhaps matches TRBD2 (5 bases). Germline values: CDR1 SNHLY, CDR2 FYNNEI. The length of the CDR3 is 16 residues. The full variable domain, its missing parts supplied by reference TRBV2 and TRBJ2-4, is EPEVTQTPSHQVTQMGQEVILRCVPISNHLYFYWYRQILGQKVEFLVSFYNNEISEKSEIFDDQFSVERPDGSNFTLKIRSTKLEDSAMYFCASSKALPGSKNIQYFGAGTRLSVL.

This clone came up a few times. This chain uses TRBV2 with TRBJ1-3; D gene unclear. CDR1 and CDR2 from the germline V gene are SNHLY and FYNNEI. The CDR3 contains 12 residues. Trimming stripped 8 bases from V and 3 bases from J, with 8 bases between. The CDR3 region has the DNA TGTGCCAGCGGAGGGAGTGGAAACACCATATATTTT. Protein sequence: CASGGSGNTIYF.

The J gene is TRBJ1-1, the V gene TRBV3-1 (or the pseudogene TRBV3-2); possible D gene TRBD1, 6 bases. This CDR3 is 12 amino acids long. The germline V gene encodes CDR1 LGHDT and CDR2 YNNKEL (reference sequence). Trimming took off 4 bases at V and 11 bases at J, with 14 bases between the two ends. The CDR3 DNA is TGTGCCAGCAGCCCCCAACAGGGAAGGGCTTTCTTT. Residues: CASSPQQGRAFF.

The CDR3 loop is CASSFLAGGHPSETQYF. The CDR3 bases are TGTGCCAGCAGCTTCCTAGCGGGGGGCCACCCTTCCGAGACCCAGTACTTC. J is TRBJ2-5 and V is TRBV5-4, with TRBD2 matching over 11 bases. CDR1 and CDR2 (germline): SGHNT, YYREEE (reference sequence). CDR3 length: 17 amino acids. V was pared by 2 bases and J by 5 bases, with 11 bases of the junction left unmatched.

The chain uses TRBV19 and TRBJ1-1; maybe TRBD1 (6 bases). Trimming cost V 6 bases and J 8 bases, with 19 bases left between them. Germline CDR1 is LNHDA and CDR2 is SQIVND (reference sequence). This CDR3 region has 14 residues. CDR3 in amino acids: CASSPPGDGFEAFF. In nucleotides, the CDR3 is TGTGCCAGTAGCCCACCAGGGGATGGGTTCGAAGCTTTCTTT.

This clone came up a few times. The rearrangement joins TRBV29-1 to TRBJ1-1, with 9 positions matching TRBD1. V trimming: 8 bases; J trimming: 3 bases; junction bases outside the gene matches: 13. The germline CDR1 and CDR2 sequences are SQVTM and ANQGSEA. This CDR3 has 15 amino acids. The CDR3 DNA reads TGCAGCTCCTCCGGGACAGGGTTTCTTGACACTGAAGCTTTCTTT. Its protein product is CSSSGTGFLDTEAFF. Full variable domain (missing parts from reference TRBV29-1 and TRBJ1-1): SAVISQKPSRDICQRGTSLTIQCQVDSQVTMMFWYRQQPGQSLTLIATANQGSEATYESGFVIDKFPISRPNLTFSTLTVSNMSPEDSSIYLCSSSGTGFLDTEAFFGQGTRLTVV.

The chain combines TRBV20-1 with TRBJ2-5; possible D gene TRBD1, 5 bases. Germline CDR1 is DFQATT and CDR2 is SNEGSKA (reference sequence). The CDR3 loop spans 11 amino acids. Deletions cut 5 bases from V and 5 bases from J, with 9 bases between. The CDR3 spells CSAEGVETQYF. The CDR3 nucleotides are TGCAGTGCTGAAGGGGTGGAGACCCAGTACTTC.

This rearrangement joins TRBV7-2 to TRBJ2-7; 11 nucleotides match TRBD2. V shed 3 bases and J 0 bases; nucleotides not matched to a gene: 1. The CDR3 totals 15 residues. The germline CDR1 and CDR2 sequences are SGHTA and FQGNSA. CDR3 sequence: CASSFGLAGSYEQYF. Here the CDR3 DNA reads TGTGCCAGCAGCTTCGGACTAGCGGGCTCCTACGAGCAGTACTTC.

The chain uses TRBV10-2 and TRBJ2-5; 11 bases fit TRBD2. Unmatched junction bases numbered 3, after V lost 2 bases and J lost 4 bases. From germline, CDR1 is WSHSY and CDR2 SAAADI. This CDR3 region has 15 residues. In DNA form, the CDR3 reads TGCGCCAGCAGTGAGGGGCTAGCGGGGGGAGAGACCCAGTACTTC. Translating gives CASSEGLAGGETQYF.